A single sample gave rise to the 14 T cell receptor beta chains below, sequenced in a study of Ad26.COV2.S vaccination and SARS-CoV-2 variants. Sequenced by immunoSEQ multiplex PCR; TCRdb stores in-frame clones only, minus some. Here the sample spans roughly 510,000 clones, around nine tenths being singletons. Treatment denoted: some 20 received Ad26.COV2.S at low or high dose, single or two shots; about 5 received placebo; per-sample allocation not given. It was on day 63 after the first vaccine or placebo injection that samples were taken. Sample: peripheral blood, taken in a trial of Ad26.COV2.S vaccine versus placebo. These receptors were taken from a person between 18 and 60 years old who received the Ad26.COV2.S COVID-19 vaccine or a placebo.

This clone has more than one count but fewer than ten. The gene calls are TRBV6-5 and TRBJ1-6; D unclear. Trimming cost V 9 bases and J 0 bases, with 9 bases left between them. The length of the CDR3 is 14 residues. CDR1 and CDR2 from the germline V gene are MNHEY and SVGAGI. CDR3 protein: CASWESSYNSPLHF. CDR3 nucleotides: TGTGCCAGTTGGGAGAGCTCCTATAATTCACCCCTCCACTTT.

The chain has TRBV7-7 and TRBJ2-2, with D tentatively TRBD2 (5 bases). V lost 4 bases and J lost 6, with 21 bases in between. Germline V gene sequence: CDR1 SSHAT, CDR2 FNYEAQ (reference sequence). The CDR3 runs 17 residues. CDR3 protein: CASSSSLPRPGAGELFF. The CDR3 nucleotides are TGTGCCAGCAGCTCTAGCCTTCCCCGACCGGGCGCCGGGGAGCTGTTTTTT.

The genes are TRBV7-9 and TRBJ1-2, with 10 nucleotides matching TRBD1. With V trimmed by 5 bases and J by 8 bases, 5 bases remained unmatched. The CDR3 runs to 13 residues. CDR1 SEHNR and CDR2 FQNEAQ come from the germline V gene (reference sequence). The CDR3 DNA reads TGTGCCAGCAGCCGACAGGGGGCGGAAGGCTACACCTTC. Translating gives CASSRQGAEGYTF.

The rearrangement joins TRBV11-1 to TRBJ1-1; D unresolved. The CDR3 is made up of 15 amino acids. V was shortened by 0 bases and J by 1 base, with 9 bases between the two germline ends. Germline V gives CDR1 SGHAT, CDR2 FQDESV (reference sequence). For the CDR3, the DNA is TGTGCCAGCAGCTTAGCCCTCTCACCGAACACTGAAGCTTTCTTT. Translating gives CASSLALSPNTEAFF.

The chain uses TRBV27 and TRBJ2-3, with D maybe TRBD2 (5 bases). Germline CDR1 and CDR2: MNHEY and SMNVEV (reference sequence). The CDR3 runs to 12 residues. V was clipped by 8 bases and J by 7 bases, with 13 bases between them. CDR3 sequence reads: CASGVREYTQYF. CDR3 nucleotide sequence: TGTGCCAGCGGGGTTAGGGAGTATACGCAGTATTTT.

The chain couples TRBV6-5 to TRBJ2-3; tentatively, D is TRBD2 (5 bases). CDR1 and CDR2 (germline): MNHEY, SVGAGI. V was pared by 2 bases and J by 2 bases, with 11 bases between. This CDR3 has 15 residues. In DNA form, the CDR3 reads TGTGCCAGCAGTTACCTGGGAGTCCTCACAGATACGCAGTATTTT. This gives the protein CASSYLGVLTDTQYF.

This clone was seen a handful of times. This sequence joins TRBV7-9 and TRBJ2-7; D ambiguous. There are 12 residues in the CDR3. Trimming took 3 bases from V and 3 from J, leaving 6 bases between them. CDR1 is SEHNR, CDR2 FQNEAQ, per germline (reference sequence). The CDR3 region has the DNA TGTGCCAGCAGCTTCGGAGACTACGAGCAGTACTTC. As protein: CASSFGDYEQYF.

Here the CDR3 reads CASMDRLNTEAFF. In DNA form, the CDR3 reads TGTGCCAGCATGGATCGGTTGAACACTGAAGCTTTCTTT. V usage is TRBV6-5 and J usage is TRBJ1-1; D is ambiguous. Germline V gene data show CDR1 as MNHEY and CDR2 as SVGAGI. V shed 7 bases and J shed 0 bases, with 9 bases lying between them. CDR3 length: 13 residues.

This chain connects TRBV7-3 to TRBJ2-3; a possible D gene is TRBD1 (6 bases). The CDR3 contains 15 residues. The germline V gene encodes CDR1 SGHTA and CDR2 FQGTGA. V lost 5 bases to trimming and J lost 3 bases, with 15 bases between them. The CDR3 is CASSQTGIRTDTQYF. Written as DNA, the CDR3 is TGTGCCAGCAGCCAGACAGGAATTCGTACAGATACGCAGTATTTT. The whole variable domain, remainder taken from reference TRBV7-3 and TRBJ2-3, is GAGVSQTPSNKVTEKGKYVELRCDPISGHTALYWYRQSLGQGPEFLIYFQGTGAADDSGLPNDRFFAVRPEGSVSTLKIQRTERGDSAVYLCASSQTGIRTDTQYFGPGTRLTVL.

The chain joins TRBV21-1 to TRBJ1-6. TRBV21-1 is shown as a pseudogene. The CDR3 covers 13 residues. In nucleotides, the CDR3 is TGTGCCAGCAGCCGTAGGGAGGATTCACCCCTCCACTTT. It encodes CASSRREDSPLHF.

As concerns this clone: Within the sample, other DNA sequences also encode this same CDR3. The chain employs TRBV27 and TRBJ2-7; D might be TRBD1 (6 bases). Trimming took 5 bases from V and 1 from J, leaving 9 bases between them. Germline V lookup: CDR1 MNHEY, CDR2 SMNVEV (reference sequence). The CDR3 has 13 amino acids. CDR3 region: CASSPGQSYEQYF. The CDR3 coding sequence is TGTGCCAGCAGTCCAGGACAGTCCTACGAGCAGTACTTC.

This rearrangement joins TRBV6-2 or TRBV6-3 to TRBJ1-2; 10 bases match TRBD1. The germline V gene encodes CDR1 MNHEY and CDR2 SVGEGT. This CDR3 comprises 14 residues. J was trimmed by 7 bases and V by 5 bases; bases with no gene match: 7. The CDR3 DNA reads as TGTGCCAGCAGTCGGGCGACAGGGGGCTCTGGCTACACCTTC. Translating it yields CASSRATGGSGYTF.

This chain joins TRBV7-8 and TRBJ1-5; D remains unclear. Deletions cut 1 base from V and 0 bases from J, with 7 bases between. The CDR3 runs 15 residues. Germline lookup yields CDR1 SGHVS and CDR2 FQNEAQ. The CDR3: CASSLVVGSNQPQHF. CDR3 DNA sequence: TGTGCCAGCAGCTTAGTAGTGGGTAGCAATCAGCCCCAGCATTTT.

The CDR3 DNA sequence: TGTGCCATGGCCCGGAACGGCCCCTACGAGCAGTACTTC. The encoded protein is CAMARNGPYEQYF. The V call is TRBV2, the J call TRBJ2-7; D remains unclear. The CDR3 has 13 residues. Trimming stripped 10 bases from V and 2 bases from J, with 15 bases between. Germline CDR1 SNHLY, CDR2 FYNNEI.